The 20 T cell receptor beta chains presented below share a single source sample, sequenced in a study of T cell repertoires in cytomegalovirus infection. TCRdb independently ran MiXCR on the reads; one entry per CDR3 protein. The sample lists about 700,000 distinct CDR3 sequences; 30% to 35% were seen once. No cognate antigen is known for these TCRs. The sample was cultured PBMCs, taken from culture after CMV antigen stimulation. These receptors originate from a human donor in good health (CMV status not recorded). Some clones in this sample may be carry-over from other donors' samples.

This clonotype occurred a few times. The chain couples TRBV4-3 to TRBJ2-7; D is perhaps TRBD1 or TRBD2 (5 bases each). CDR1 is LGHNA and CDR2 is YSLEER in the germline V gene. Trimming took 3 bases from V and 3 from J, leaving 15 bases between them. CDR3 length: 15 amino acids. The chain's CDR3 is CASSHHRDRFYEQYF. CDR3 DNA: TGCGCCAGCAGCCACCACCGGGACCGCTTCTACGAGCAGTACTTC.

This chain links TRBV4-1 with TRBJ2-7; D call uncertain. This CDR3 comprises 14 residues. The ends were cut back, 0 bases at V and 1 base at J, with 7 bases in the middle. CDR1 is MGHRA, CDR2 YSYEKL, per germline. CDR3 sequence reads: CASSQEGISYEQYF. In DNA form, the CDR3 reads TGCGCCAGCAGCCAAGAGGGGATATCCTACGAGCAGTACTTC.

This clonotype has a handful of counts. The CDR3: CASSESAGVNTEAFF. In nucleotides, the CDR3 is TGTGCCAGCAGCGAAAGTGCAGGGGTGAACACTGAAGCTTTCTTT. The gene calls are TRBV6-1 and TRBJ1-1; a possible D gene is TRBD1 (6 bases). The CDR3 extends over 15 amino acids. Germline CDR1 reads MNHNS; CDR2 reads SASEGT. V dropped 6 bases and J dropped 0 bases, with 14 bases sitting between them.

This clonotype turned up a few times. The gene calls are TRBV28 and TRBJ2-1, with 9 bases matching TRBD2. The CDR3 is 15 residues long. J lost 9 bases, V lost 1 base, and 7 bases had no gene match. Germline V CDR1 and CDR2: MDHEN, SYDVKM. CDR3 DNA: TGTGCCAGCAGTTTATTTGGCGGGGGGGGGGGTGAGCAGTTCTTC. Residues: CASSLFGGGGGEQFF. Drawing the rest from reference TRBV28 and TRBJ2-1, the complete variable domain is DVKVTQSSRYLVKRTGEKVFLECVQDMDHENMFWYRQDPGLGLRLIYFSYDVKMKEKGDIPEGYSVSREKKERFSLILESASTNQTSMYLCASSLFGGGGGEQFFGPGTRLTVL.

V is TRBV19 and J is TRBJ2-7; 7 bases match TRBD2. V was clipped by 10 bases and J by 1 base; unmatched bases: 10. CDR3 length equals 14 residues. Germline assignment: CDR1 LNHDA and CDR2 SQIVND (reference sequence). The CDR3 bases are TGTGCCACCGGGGGGAGGGAGCCATCCTACGAGCAGTACTTC. Translated, it gives CATGGREPSYEQYF.

This clonotype was counted between two and nine times. The V call is TRBV5-1, the J call TRBJ2-1, with a possible D match to TRBD1 (6 bases). The CDR3 spans 18 residues. CDR1 SGHRS and CDR2 YFSETQ come from the germline V gene. V was shortened by 0 bases and J by 2 bases, with 18 bases between the two germline ends. DNA of the CDR3: TGCGCCAGCAGCTTGGTGCCAGGGGAATACCCTCCCTACAATGAGCAGTTCTTC. As protein: CASSLVPGEYPPYNEQFF.

V and J are TRBV11-2 and TRBJ1-4; 7 bases fit TRBD1. J gave up 7 bases and V 5 bases, and 10 bases lay outside the gene matches. The CDR3 covers 15 residues. Germline V gives CDR1 SGHAT, CDR2 FQNNGV. DNA of the CDR3: TGTGCCAGCAGCCTACTAACAGGGGTGATTGAAAAACTGTTTTTT. It codes for CASSLLTGVIEKLFF.

This clonotype has only a few counts. This chain uses TRBV7-6 with TRBJ2-6, with a weak D call TRBD1 (5 bases). V shed 5 bases and J shed 8 bases, with 13 bases lying between them. CDR3 length equals 14 residues. Germline assignment: CDR1 SGHVS and CDR2 FNYEAQ. CDR3 sequence reads: CASSHVLGPNVLTF. CDR3 coding DNA: TGTGCCAGCAGCCACGTTCTGGGGCCCAACGTCCTGACTTTC. The full variable domain, in which reference TRBV7-6 and TRBJ2-6 provide the parts outside the CDR3, is GAGVSQSPRYKVTKRGQDVALRCDPISGHVSLYWYRQALGQGPEFLTYFNYEAQQDKSGLPNDRFSAERPEGSISTLTIQRTEQRDSAMYRCASSHVLGPNVLTFGAGSRLTVL.

This chain uses TRBV7-6 with TRBJ2-7; 7 nucleotides match TRBD1. This CDR3 has 17 residues. Trimming took 4 bases from V and 0 from J; bases not matched to a gene: 12. Germline CDR1 reads SGHVS; CDR2 reads FNYEAQ. CDR3 protein: CASSSATGTAPSYEQYF. In DNA, the CDR3 is TGTGCCAGCAGCTCCGCTACCGGGACAGCCCCCTCCTACGAGCAGTACTTC. The full variable domain, with the rest looked up from reference TRBV7-6 and TRBJ2-7, is GAGVSQSPRYKVTKRGQDVALRCDPISGHVSLYWYRQALGQGPEFLTYFNYEAQQDKSGLPNDRFSAERPEGSISTLTIQRTEQRDSAMYRCASSSATGTAPSYEQYFGPGTRLTVT.

V usage is TRBV19 and J usage is TRBJ2-4, with 7 bases identical to TRBD2. The germline CDR1 and CDR2 sequences are LNHDA and SQIVND (reference sequence). This CDR3 contains 15 residues. The V gene end was trimmed by 0 bases and the J gene end by 13 bases; junction bases not matched to a gene: 12. In nucleotides, the CDR3 is TGTGCCAGTAGTATAGATGCCACGGTGCCGGGAGGCCAGTACTTC. Translated: CASSIDATVPGGQYF.

This clonotype showed up many times. This chain uses TRBV7-2 with TRBJ2-5; the D gene is possibly TRBD2 (6 bases). Germline V gene lookup returns CDR1 SGHTA and CDR2 FQGNSA. The CDR3 consists of 14 residues. Trimming took off 4 bases at V and 8 bases at J, with 17 bases between the two ends. The DNA of the CDR3 is TGTGCCAGCAGCTCACGTGGGAGGCCCCCTACCCAGTACTTC. Translation: CASSSRGRPPTQYF.

In its sample, this clonotype was seen once. The chain employs TRBV5-1 and TRBJ2-5, with unresolved D. Trimming took off 4 bases at V and 2 bases at J, with 15 bases between the two ends. CDR1 and CDR2 from the germline V gene are SGHRS and YFSETQ. The CDR3 spans 15 residues. CDR3 loop: CASSPWLVQQETQYF. The CDR3 DNA reads as TGCGCCAGCAGCCCCTGGCTGGTGCAGCAAGAGACCCAGTACTTC.

This clonotype occurred many times. The CDR3 DNA reads TGTGCCAGCAGCTCACACAGGGGGGACTACAATGAGCAGTTCTTC. Amino acid sequence: CASSSHRGDYNEQFF. The chain employs TRBV7-2 and TRBJ2-1; 8 bases fit TRBD1. In germline, CDR1 is SGHTA, CDR2 FQGNSA. This CDR3 has 15 residues. The ends lost 4 bases at V and 3 bases at J; junction bases unmatched: 5.

The chain uses TRBV27 and TRBJ1-1, with a weak D call TRBD1 (5 bases). The CDR3 is 15 amino acids. Between the trimmed V and J ends, which lost 5 bases and 3 bases, there was a span of 16 bases. The V gene's germline CDR1 is MNHEY and CDR2 SMNVEV (reference sequence). The CDR3 is CASSPQRGVDTEAFF. The CDR3 DNA follows: TGTGCCAGCAGTCCCCAACGAGGGGTTGACACTGAAGCTTTCTTT.

This clonotype occurred a few times. J is TRBJ1-6 and V is TRBV7-2, with a weak D call TRBD1 (6 bases). V was trimmed by 2 bases and J by 16 bases, leaving 18 bases between them. The CDR3 has 14 residues. Germline CDR1 reads SGHTA; CDR2 reads FQGNSA. In DNA, the CDR3 is TGTGCCAGCAGCTTATTACAGGGCGGGGGACGGCTCCACTTT. This codes for CASSLLQGGGRLHF. Full variable domain (remainder filled in from reference TRBV7-2 and TRBJ1-6): GAGVSQSPSNKVTEKGKDVELRCDPISGHTALYWYRQSLGQGLEFLIYFQGNSAPDKSGLPSDRFSAERTGGSVSTLTIQRTQQEDSAVYLCASSLLQGGGRLHFGNGTRLTVT.

The chain combines TRBV4-1 with TRBJ2-3; possibly TRBD2 for D (5 bases). The V gene's germline CDR1 is MGHRA and CDR2 YSYEKL. V dropped 2 bases and J dropped 0 bases, with 18 bases sitting between them. The CDR3 loop spans 18 amino acids. The chain's CDR3 is CASSQRVQIAGSTDTQYF. The CDR3 region has the DNA TGCGCCAGCAGCCAAAGGGTTCAAATTGCGGGTAGCACAGATACGCAGTATTTT.

CDR3 nucleotide sequence: TGTGCCAGCAGCTATGCCCCGGGACAGGGGGCCTCAGATACGCAGTATTTT. Translation: CASSYAPGQGASDTQYF. The rearrangement links TRBV11-2 to TRBJ2-3; 12 bases match TRBD1. The trim removed 4 bases at V and 4 bases at J, leaving 9 bases unmatched. Germline lookup yields CDR1 SGHAT and CDR2 FQNNGV. CDR3 length: 17 residues. Combining the CDR3 with reference TRBV11-2 and TRBJ2-3 gives the whole variable domain EAGVAQSPRYKIIEKRQSVAFWCNPISGHATLYWYQQILGQGPKLLIQFQNNGVVDDSQLPKDRFSAERLKGVDSTLKIQPAKLEDSAVYLCASSYAPGQGASDTQYFGPGTRLTVL.

In this sample, this clonotype turned up a few times. The chain is built from TRBV5-5 and TRBJ2-7; no reliable D call. The CDR3 loop spans 18 amino acids. Trimming stripped 1 base from V and 3 bases from J, with 23 bases between. Per the germline V gene, CDR1 is SGHKS and CDR2 is YYEKEE (reference sequence). In DNA form, the CDR3 reads TGTGCCAGCAGCTTGTCAGGCTACTCAGCCAACATTTACTACGAGCAGTACTTC. This gives the protein CASSLSGYSANIYYEQYF.

Only a few counts were recorded for this clonotype. This chain links TRBV20-1 with TRBJ2-3, with D uncertain. The CDR3 covers 12 residues. Germline CDR1 and CDR2: DFQATT and SNEGSKA (reference sequence). V was trimmed by 6 bases and J by 0 bases, leaving 7 bases between them. The CDR3 here is CSALDSTDTQYF. The CDR3 nucleotides read TGCAGTGCGCTCGATAGCACAGATACGCAGTATTTT.

This clonotype was detected only a few times. This chain connects TRBV28 to TRBJ2-5; 8 bases are shared with TRBD1. The CDR3 contains 13 residues. CDR1 and CDR2 (germline): MDHEN, SYDVKM. V gave up 6 bases and J gave up 9 bases; unmatched junction bases: 9. CDR3 coding DNA: TGTGCCAGCAGAGAGACAGGGGACGGGTCCCAGTACTTC. It encodes CASRETGDGSQYF.